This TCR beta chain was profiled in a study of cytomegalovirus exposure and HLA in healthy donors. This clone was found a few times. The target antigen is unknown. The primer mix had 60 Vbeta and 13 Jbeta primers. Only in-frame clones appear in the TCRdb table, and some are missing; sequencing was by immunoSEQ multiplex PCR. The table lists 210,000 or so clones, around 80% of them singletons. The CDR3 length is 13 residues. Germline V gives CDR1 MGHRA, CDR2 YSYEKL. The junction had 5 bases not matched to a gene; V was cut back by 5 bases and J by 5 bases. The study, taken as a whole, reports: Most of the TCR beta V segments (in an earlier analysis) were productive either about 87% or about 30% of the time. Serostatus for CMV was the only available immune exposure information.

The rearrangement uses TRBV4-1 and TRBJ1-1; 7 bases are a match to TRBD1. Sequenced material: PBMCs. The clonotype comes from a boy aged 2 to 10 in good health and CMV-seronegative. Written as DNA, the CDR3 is TGCGCCAGCAGCTTTAACAGGGGAACTGAAGCTTTCTTT. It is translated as CASSFNRGTEAFF.